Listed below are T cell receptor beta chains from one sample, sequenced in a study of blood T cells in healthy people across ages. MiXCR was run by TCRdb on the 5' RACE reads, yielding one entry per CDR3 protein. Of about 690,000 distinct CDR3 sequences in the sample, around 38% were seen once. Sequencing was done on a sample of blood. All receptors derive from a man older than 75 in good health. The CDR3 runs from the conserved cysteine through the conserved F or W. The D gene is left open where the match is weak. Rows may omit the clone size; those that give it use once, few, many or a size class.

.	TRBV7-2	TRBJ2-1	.	CASSSEPFNEQFF	TGTGCCAGCAGCTCTGAGCCTTTCAATGAGCAGTTCTTC
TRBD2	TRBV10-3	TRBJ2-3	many	CAISPLGTRGVYTQYF	TGTGCCATCAGCCCACTTGGGACTAGGGGTGTATATACGCAGTATTTT
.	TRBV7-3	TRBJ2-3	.	CASSSTGLTDTQYF	TGTGCCAGCAGCTCTACGGGTCTCACAGATACGCAGTATTTT
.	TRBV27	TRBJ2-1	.	CASSLEAGGYSEQFF	TGTGCCAGCAGTTTAGAGGCAGGGGGGTATAGTGAGCAGTTCTTC
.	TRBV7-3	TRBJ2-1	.	CASSLYGAGSYDEQFF	TGTGCCAGCAGCTTATATGGAGCGGGCTCCTACGATGAGCAGTTCTTC
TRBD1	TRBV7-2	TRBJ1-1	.	CASSSDRLNTEAFF	TGTGCCAGCAGCTCGGACAGGCTGAACACTGAAGCTTTCTTT
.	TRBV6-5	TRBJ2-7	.	CASSPTDTFYEQYF	TGTGCCAGCAGTCCAACGGACACCTTCTACGAGCAGTACTTC
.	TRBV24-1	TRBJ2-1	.	CATSDLRLEQFF	TGTGCCACCAGTGATTTGCGGTTAGAGCAGTTCTTC
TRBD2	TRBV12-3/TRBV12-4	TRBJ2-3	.	CASRKSGGTADTQYF	TGTGCCAGCAGGAAGAGCGGGGGGACCGCAGATACGCAGTATTTC
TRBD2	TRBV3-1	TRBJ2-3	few	CASSQGLASDTQYF	TGTGCCAGCAGCCAAGGACTAGCTTCAGATACGCAGTATTTT
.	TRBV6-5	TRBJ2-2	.	CASSEEGGGELFF	TGTGCCAGCAGTGAAGAGGGGGGCGGGGAGCTGTTTTTT
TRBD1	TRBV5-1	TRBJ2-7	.	CASSAGQGGWSYEQYF	TGCGCCAGCAGCGCGGGACAGGGCGGATGGTCCTACGAGCAGTACTTC
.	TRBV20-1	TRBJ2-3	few	CSASRGLGTDTQYF	TGCAGTGCTAGCCGGGGGTTGGGCACAGATACGCAGTATTTT
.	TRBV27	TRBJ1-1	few	CASSLRGTTTEAFF	TGTGCCAGCAGTTTAAGGGGGACGACCACTGAAGCTTTCTTT
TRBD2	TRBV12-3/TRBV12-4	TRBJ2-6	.	CASSSLLAGFAGANVLTF	TGTGCCAGCAGTTCATTACTAGCGGGTTTTGCAGGGGCCAACGTCCTGACTTTC
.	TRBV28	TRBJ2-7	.	CASRSQQGGYEQYF	TGTGCCAGCAGATCTCAACAAGGGGGCTACGAGCAGTACTTC
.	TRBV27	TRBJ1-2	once	CASSVHARYGYNF	TGTGCCAGCAGTGTACACGCTAGGTATGGCTACAACTTC
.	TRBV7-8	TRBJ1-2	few	CASSRRTVNYGYTF	TGTGCCAGCAGCAGGAGGACAGTAAACTATGGCTACACCTTC
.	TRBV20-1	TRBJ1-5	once	CSARDSKTGNSNQPQHF	TGCAGTGCTAGAGATAGTAAGACAGGAAATAGCAATCAGCCCCAGCATTTT
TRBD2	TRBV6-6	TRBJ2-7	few	CASRSLAGGRQHEQYF	TGTGCCAGCAGATCCCTAGCGGGGGGACGCCAGCATGAGCAGTACTTC